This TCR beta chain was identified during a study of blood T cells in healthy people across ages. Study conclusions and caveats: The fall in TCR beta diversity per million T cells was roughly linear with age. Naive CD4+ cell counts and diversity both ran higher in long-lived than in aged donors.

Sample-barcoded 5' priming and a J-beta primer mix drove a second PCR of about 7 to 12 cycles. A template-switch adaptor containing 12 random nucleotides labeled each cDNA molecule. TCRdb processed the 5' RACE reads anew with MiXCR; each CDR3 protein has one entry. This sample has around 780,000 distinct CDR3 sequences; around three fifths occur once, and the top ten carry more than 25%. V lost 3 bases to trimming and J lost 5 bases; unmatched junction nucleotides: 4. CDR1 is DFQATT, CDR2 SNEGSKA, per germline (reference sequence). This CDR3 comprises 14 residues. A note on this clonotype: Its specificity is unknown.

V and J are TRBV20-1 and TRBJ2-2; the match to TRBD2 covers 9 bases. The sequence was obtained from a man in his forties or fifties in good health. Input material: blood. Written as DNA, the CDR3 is TGCAGTGCTAGCATGGCGGGGGGGACCGGGGAGCTGTTTTTT. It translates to CSASMAGGTGELFF.